Below, 14 T cell receptor beta chains from the same sample are listed, as sequenced in a study of blood T cell repertoires in COVID-19. The table came from immunoSEQ multiplex PCR; TCRdb's copy has only in-frame clones and leaves some out. This sample carries about 210,000 clones, 85% of them seen once, and the ten largest clones take 15% to 20%. Sequencing was performed on PBMCs or T cells enriched from blood (not recorded which). These receptors all come from a man aged 40-49 years who had recovered from COVID-19.

A few counts support this clone. The chain is built from TRBV10-3 and TRBJ1-2; possibly TRBD1 for D (6 bases). Germline V lookup: CDR1 ENHRY, CDR2 SYGVKD. CDR3 length equals 13 residues. V shed 3 bases and J shed 4 bases, with 9 bases lying between them. CDR3 protein: CAISDDRSYGYTF. CDR3 sequence (DNA): TGTGCCATCAGTGACGACAGGTCCTATGGCTACACCTTC.

In DNA form, the CDR3 reads TGTGCCAGTAGGTCGGGGGTGGGTCAGCCCCAGCATTTT. Its protein product is CASRSGVGQPQHF. J is TRBJ1-5 and V is TRBV19; D is possibly TRBD1 (5 bases). The CDR3 length is 13 residues. V gave up 6 bases and J gave up 6 bases, with 12 bases separating them. Germline loops: CDR1 LNHDA, CDR2 SQIVND (reference sequence). Using reference TRBV19 and TRBJ1-5 for the parts outside the CDR3, the full variable domain is DGGITQSPKYLFRKEGQNVTLSCEQNLNHDAMYWYRQDPGQGLRLIYYSQIVNDFQKGDIAEGYSVSREKKESFPLTVTSAQKNPTAFYLCASRSGVGQPQHFGDGTRLSIL.

The chain carries TRBV13 and TRBJ2-7; TRBD2 matches at 9 bases. With V trimmed by 5 bases and J by 4 bases, 12 bases remained unmatched. Germline CDR1 is PRHDT and CDR2 is FYEKMQ (reference sequence). The CDR3 is 16 amino acids. The CDR3 DNA reads as TGTGCCAGCAGCCCAGGCCCAGCGGGAGGTTTTTACGAGCAGTACTTC. Translation gives CASSPGPAGGFYEQYF.

The rearrangement joins TRBV19 to TRBJ2-7; no reliable D call. CDR1 and CDR2 from the germline V gene are LNHDA and SQIVND (reference sequence). The CDR3 has 13 amino acids. The V and J ends lost 6 bases and 0 bases respectively, with 9 bases between them. The CDR3 spells CASRERASYEQYF. Written as DNA, the CDR3 is TGTGCCAGTAGAGAGAGAGCCTCCTACGAGCAGTACTTC.

This clone occurred once. The chain links TRBV7-2 to TRBJ2-7; 10 bases agree with TRBD1. Losses at the gene ends were 5 bases for V and 3 bases for J; bases not matched to a gene: 10. The germline V gene has CDR1 SGHTA and CDR2 FQGNSA. This CDR3 has 16 residues. CDR3 bases: TGTGCCAGCAGCCGTACCCGGGACAGGGGTTACTACGAGCAGTACTTC. Its protein product is CASSRTRDRGYYEQYF.

CDR3: CASSPGVVADTQYF. The CDR3 DNA sequence: TGTGCCAGCAGCCCAGGGGTAGTGGCAGATACGCAGTATTTT. The chain uses TRBV5-4 and TRBJ2-3, with D possibly matching TRBD1 (6 bases). This CDR3 is 14 amino acids long. CDR1 and CDR2 (germline): SGHNT, YYREEE (reference sequence). Trimming removed 4 bases at V and 4 bases at J, with 13 bases between. Full variable domain (outside the CDR3, taken from reference TRBV5-4 and TRBJ2-3): ETGVTQSPTHLIKTRGQQVTLRCSSQSGHNTVSWYQQALGQGPQFIFQYYREEENGRGNFPPRFSGLQFPNYSSELNVNALELDDSALYLCASSPGVVADTQYFGPGTRLTVL.

The chain couples TRBV19 to TRBJ2-3, with 9 nucleotides matching TRBD1. Trimming cost V 3 bases and J 3 bases; bases outside gene matches: 4. Germline V gives CDR1 LNHDA, CDR2 SQIVND (reference sequence). The CDR3 has 15 amino acids. In DNA, the CDR3 is TGTGCCAGTAGTATTGGGACAGGGAGGACAGATACGCAGTATTTT. Translating it yields CASSIGTGRTDTQYF.

The rearrangement links TRBV11-1 to TRBJ2-7, with 7 positions matching TRBD1. This CDR3 is built from 14 residues. In germline, CDR1 is SGHAT, CDR2 FQDESV (reference sequence). The J segment lost 5 bases and the V segment lost 0 bases, leaving 4 bases of the junction unmatched. CDR3 in DNA: TGTGCCAGCAGCTTAGCGACAGGGACGGACGAGCAGTACTTC. Amino acids: CASSLATGTDEQYF.

J is TRBJ2-1 and V is TRBV20-1; 7 nucleotides agree with TRBD2. Unmatched junction bases numbered 4, after V lost 4 bases and J lost 10 bases. CDR3 size: 11 residues. Germline loops: CDR1 DFQATT, CDR2 SNEGSKA (reference sequence). The CDR3 loop is CSAKGRDEQFF. CDR3 DNA: TGCAGTGCTAAGGGGAGGGACGAGCAGTTCTTC.

The chain employs TRBV25-1 and TRBJ2-1; D may be TRBD2 (7 bases). The length of the CDR3 is 15 residues. V was shortened by 7 bases and J by 8 bases, with 21 bases between the two germline ends. CDR1 and CDR2 (germline): MGHDK, SYGVNS. In DNA form, the CDR3 reads TGTGCCAGCAAAACCCCCCGGACGGGGGGCGATGAGCAGTTCTTC. Translated: CASKTPRTGGDEQFF.

The chain carries TRBV27 and TRBJ2-2; the D is unclear. The V gene's germline CDR1 is MNHEY and CDR2 SMNVEV (reference sequence). V lost 1 base and J 3 bases, leaving 9 bases between the germline ends. CDR3 length equals 15 residues. The CDR3 bases are TGTGCCAGCAGTTTATTGTCTCCGGACACCGGGGAGCTGTTTTTT. Translation: CASSLLSPDTGELFF.

This chain connects TRBV4-3 to TRBJ1-2, with TRBD1 as a possible D gene (5 bases). Germline assignment: CDR1 LGHNA and CDR2 YSLEER. V gave up 4 bases and J gave up 2 bases, with 11 bases separating them. The CDR3 runs to 14 residues. The CDR3 is CASSRAGLNYGYTF. CDR3 nucleotides: TGCGCCAGCAGCCGCGCGGGACTGAACTATGGCTACACCTTC.

The CDR3 DNA sequence: TGTGCCAGCAGCCTAGCGGGAGTCGAGTACGAGCAGTACTTC. This gives the protein CASSLAGVEYEQYF. The V call is TRBV3-1 (or the pseudogene TRBV3-2), the J call TRBJ2-7; the match to TRBD2 covers 9 bases. The CDR3 has 14 residues. V was clipped by 4 bases and J by 4 bases; unmatched bases: 5. Per germline, CDR1 LGHDT and CDR2 YNNKEL (reference sequence).

V usage is TRBV5-6 and J usage is TRBJ1-1; D remains ambiguous. V lost 4 bases to trimming and J lost 5 bases, with 12 bases between them. The V gene's germline CDR1 is SGHDT and CDR2 YYEEEE. The CDR3 sequence is 13 residues long. CDR3 nucleotides: TGTGCCAGCAGCCTCAGGCTTCCAACTGAAGCTTTCTTT. Amino acids: CASSLRLPTEAFF. Drawing the rest from reference TRBV5-6 and TRBJ1-1, the complete variable domain is DAGVTQSPTHLIKTRGQQVTLRCSPKSGHDTVSWYQQALGQGPQFIFQYYEEEERQRGNFPDRFSGHQFPNYSSELNVNALLLGDSALYLCASSLRLPTEAFFGQGTRLTVV.